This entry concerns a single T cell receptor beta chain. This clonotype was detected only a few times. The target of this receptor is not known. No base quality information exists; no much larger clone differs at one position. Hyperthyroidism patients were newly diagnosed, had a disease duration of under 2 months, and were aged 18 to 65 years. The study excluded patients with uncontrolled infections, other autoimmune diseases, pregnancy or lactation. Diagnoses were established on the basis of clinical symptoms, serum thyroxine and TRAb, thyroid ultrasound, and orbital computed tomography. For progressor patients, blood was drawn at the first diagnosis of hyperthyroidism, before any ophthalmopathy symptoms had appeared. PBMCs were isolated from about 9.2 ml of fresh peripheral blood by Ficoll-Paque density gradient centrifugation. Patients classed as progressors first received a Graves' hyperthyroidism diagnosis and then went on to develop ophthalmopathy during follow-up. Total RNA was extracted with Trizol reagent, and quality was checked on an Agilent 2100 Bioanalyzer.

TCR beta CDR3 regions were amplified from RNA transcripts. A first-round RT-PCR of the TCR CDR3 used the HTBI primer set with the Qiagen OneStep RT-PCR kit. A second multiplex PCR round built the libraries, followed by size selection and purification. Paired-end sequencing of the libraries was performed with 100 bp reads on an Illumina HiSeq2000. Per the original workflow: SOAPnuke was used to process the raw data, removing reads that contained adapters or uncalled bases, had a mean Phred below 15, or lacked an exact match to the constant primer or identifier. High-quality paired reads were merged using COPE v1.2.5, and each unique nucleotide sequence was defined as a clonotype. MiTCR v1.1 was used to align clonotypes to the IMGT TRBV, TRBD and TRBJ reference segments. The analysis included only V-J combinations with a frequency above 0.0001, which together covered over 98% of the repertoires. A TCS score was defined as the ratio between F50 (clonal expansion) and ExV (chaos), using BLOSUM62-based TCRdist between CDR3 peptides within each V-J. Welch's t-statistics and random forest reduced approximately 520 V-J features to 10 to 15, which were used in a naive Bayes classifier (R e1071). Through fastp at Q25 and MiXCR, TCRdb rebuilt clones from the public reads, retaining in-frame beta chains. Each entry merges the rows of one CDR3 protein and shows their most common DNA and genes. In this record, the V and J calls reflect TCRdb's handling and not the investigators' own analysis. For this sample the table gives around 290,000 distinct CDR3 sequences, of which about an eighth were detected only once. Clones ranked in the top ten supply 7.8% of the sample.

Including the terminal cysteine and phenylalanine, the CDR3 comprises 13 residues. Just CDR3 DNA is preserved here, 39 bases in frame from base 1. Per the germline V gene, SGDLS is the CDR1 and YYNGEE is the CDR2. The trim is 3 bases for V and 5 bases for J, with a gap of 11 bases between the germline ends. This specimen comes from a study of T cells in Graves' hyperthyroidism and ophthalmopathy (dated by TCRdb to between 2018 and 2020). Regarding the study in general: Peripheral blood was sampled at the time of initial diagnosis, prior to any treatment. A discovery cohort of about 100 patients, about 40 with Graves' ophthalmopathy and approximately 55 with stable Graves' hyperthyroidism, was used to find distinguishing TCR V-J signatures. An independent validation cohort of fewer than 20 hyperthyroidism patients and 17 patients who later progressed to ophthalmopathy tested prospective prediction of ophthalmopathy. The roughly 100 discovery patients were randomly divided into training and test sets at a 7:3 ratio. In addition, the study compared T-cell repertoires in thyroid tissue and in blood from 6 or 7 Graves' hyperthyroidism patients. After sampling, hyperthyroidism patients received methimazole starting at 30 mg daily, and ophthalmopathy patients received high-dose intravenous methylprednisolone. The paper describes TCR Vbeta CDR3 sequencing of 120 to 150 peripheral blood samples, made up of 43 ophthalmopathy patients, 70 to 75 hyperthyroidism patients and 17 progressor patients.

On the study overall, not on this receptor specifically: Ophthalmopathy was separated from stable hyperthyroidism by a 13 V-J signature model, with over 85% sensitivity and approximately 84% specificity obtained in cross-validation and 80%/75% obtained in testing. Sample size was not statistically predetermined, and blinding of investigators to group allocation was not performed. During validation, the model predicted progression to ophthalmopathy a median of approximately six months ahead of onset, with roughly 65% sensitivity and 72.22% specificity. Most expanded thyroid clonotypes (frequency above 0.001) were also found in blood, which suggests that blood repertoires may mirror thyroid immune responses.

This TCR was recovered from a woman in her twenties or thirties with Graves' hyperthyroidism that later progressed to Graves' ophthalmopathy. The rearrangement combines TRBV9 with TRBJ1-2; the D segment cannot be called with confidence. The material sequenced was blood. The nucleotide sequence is TGTGCCAGCAGCGCGATGGAGCCGTATGGCTACACCTTC. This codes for CASSAMEPYGYTF.